This paragraph reports one T cell receptor (beta chain). As processed by the authors: Nucleated cell counts were estimated from reference gene primer amplification. Generated by immunoSEQ multiplex PCR, the TCRdb table keeps only in-frame clones and is missing some. Clone size and the V and J calls come from that table; the DNA yielded D and trimming. The table lists about 160,000 clones, approximately 91% of them singletons. The entry originates in a study of blood T cell repertoires in COVID-19. V lost 3 bases and J lost 3; bases outside the gene matches: 2. This CDR3 has 15 residues. The germline gives CDR1 MNHEY, CDR2 SMNVEV (reference sequence).

This TCR derives from a man younger than 35 with acute or convalescent COVID-19. Material for sequencing was peripheral blood. J is TRBJ2-2 and V is TRBV27, with 9 bases matching TRBD2. The CDR3: CASSLERGDTGELFF. DNA for the CDR3: TGTGCCAGCAGTTTGGAGCGGGGGGACACCGGGGAGCTGTTTTTT.